The rows below give T cell receptor beta chains drawn from one sample of a study of identical twins. Using its own MiXCR run on the 5' RACE reads, TCRdb lists one record per CDR3 protein. The sample carries approximately 600,000 distinct CDR3 sequences, 7% to 7.5% recorded once. These sequences were also reported in another study, on yellow fever vaccine responses in identical twins.

Sequenced input: PBMCs. These receptors came from a woman in her late teens or twenties in good health. CDR3s include the opening cysteine and the closing phenylalanine or tryptophan. A D gene is named only where the DNA matches it firmly. The listing skips clone size in some rows; elsewhere it reads once, few, many or a size class.

>TRBJ2-1|TRBV29-1|few|NA
TGCAGCGGTGCGTGGATAGAGCAGTTCTTC
CSGAWIEQFF
>TRBJ2-1|TRBV11-3|many|TRBD2
TGTGCCAGCAGCTTAGGCGGGAGCCACAATGAGCAGTTCTTC
CASSLGGSHNEQFF
>TRBJ2-1|TRBV5-1|few|NA
TGCGCCAGCAGCCTCGAGTCCACCCTAAATGAGCAGTTCTTC
CASSLESTLNEQFF
>TRBJ2-4|TRBV19|NA|NA
TGTGCCAGTAGAGGGTCGGCGGGCAGGGAAAGCATTCAGTACTTC
CASRGSAGRESIQYF
>TRBJ1-1|TRBV12-3/TRBV12-4|few|TRBD1
TGTGCCAGCAGTTTTGTACAGGGGGCGAACACTGAAGCTTTCTTT
CASSFVQGANTEAFF
>TRBJ2-3|TRBV24-1|many|TRBD1
TGTGCCACCAGTGATAGAGGGGGCAGGCAAGATACGCAGTATTTT
CATSDRGGRQDTQYF
>TRBJ2-1|TRBV7-9|NA|TRBD1
TGTGCCAGCAGTCGAACGACAGGGGGAATCAATGAGCAGTTCTTC
CASSRTTGGINEQFF
>TRBJ1-1|TRBV6-5|NA|NA
TGTGCCAGCAGATATCAAGGGCAGAACACTGAAGCTTTCTTT
CASRYQGQNTEAFF
>TRBJ2-1|TRBV9|many|TRBD2
TGTGCCAGCAGCAGGTCTAGCGGCCACTCCTACAATGAGCAGTTCTTC
CASSRSSGHSYNEQFF
>TRBJ2-1|TRBV5-6|few|TRBD1
TGTGCCAGCAGCTTGGCCAAGACAGGGGAAACGGGCAATGAGCAGTTCTTC
CASSLAKTGETGNEQFF
>TRBJ2-4|TRBV3-1|NA|TRBD1
TGTGCCAGCAGCCGCGGGACAGGGGGAACCAACATTCAGTACTTC
CASSRGTGGTNIQYF
>TRBJ2-2|TRBV20-1|NA|TRBD1
TGCAGTGCAGGGGGCAGGGACACCGGGGAGCTGTTTTTT
CSAGGRDTGELFF
>TRBJ1-1|TRBV5-1|few|NA
TGCGCCAGCAGCTTGGCCTCGGTGAACACTGAAGCTTTCTTT
CASSLASVNTEAFF
>TRBJ2-2|TRBV10-3|NA|NA
TGTGCCATCAGTGAGGGGGTCATCCCCACCGGGGAGCTGTTTTTT
CAISEGVIPTGELFF
>TRBJ1-6|TRBV7-8|NA|NA
TGTGCCAGCAGCTTAGGGGGGGTAGGGAGCTCCTATAATTCACCCCTCCACTTT
CASSLGGVGSSYNSPLHF
>TRBJ2-7|TRBV28|few|TRBD2
TGTGCCAGCAGTACCCTAGCGGGAAGGCTCTACGAGCAGTACTTC
CASSTLAGRLYEQYF
>TRBJ2-1|TRBV24-1|few|NA
TGTGCCACCAGCTCGCCCCGGGAGCTATACAATGAGCAGTTCTTC
CATSSPRELYNEQFF
>TRBJ2-5|TRBV7-4|NA|NA
TGTGCCAGCAGCTTTTTATGGCAGGGGCAAGAGACCCAGTACTTC
CASSFLWQGQETQYF
>TRBJ2-1|TRBV20-1|many|NA
TGCAGTGCTAGTTGGGGGGAGCAGTTCTTC
CSASWGEQFF
>TRBJ2-5|TRBV18|NA|TRBD1
TGTGCCAGCTCACCATTAGGACAGGGCTTACAAGAGACCCAGTACTTC
CASSPLGQGLQETQYF
>TRBJ2-7|TRBV12-3/TRBV12-4|NA|NA
TGTGCCAGCACCAATGGGTACGAGCAGTACTTC
CASTNGYEQYF
>TRBJ2-1|TRBV5-1|many|TRBD1
TGCGCCAGCAGACCTGGACAGGGGGCGTACAATGAGCAGTTCTTC
CASRPGQGAYNEQFF
>TRBJ2-5|TRBV28|NA|NA
TGTGCCAGCAGCCAATATGGGGCGACGGACTACTCCCCCCAAGAGACCCAGTACTTC
CASSQYGATDYSPQETQYF
>TRBJ1-3|TRBV7-9|few|TRBD1
TGTGCCAGCACCCAGGACAGGGGGCCCTCTGGAAACACCATATATTTT
CASTQDRGPSGNTIYF
>TRBJ2-1|TRBV12-3/TRBV12-4|many|TRBD2
TGTGCCAGCAGGATAGCGGGAGGGCCTCGAGGGGAGCAGTTCTTC
CASRIAGGPRGEQFF
>TRBJ2-1|TRBV24-1|many|TRBD2
TGTGCCACCAGTCAACCCTTTAGCGGGAGGCGGGATGAGCAGTTCTTC
CATSQPFSGRRDEQFF
>TRBJ2-1|TRBV20-1|NA|NA
TGCAGTGCTAGAGACGTCCTAGACAAATACAATGAGCAGTTCTTC
CSARDVLDKYNEQFF
>TRBJ2-3|TRBV20-1|NA|TRBD2
TGCAGTGCCCAAGGCGCCCGGGGGGGCCCCACAGATACGCAGTATTTT
CSAQGARGGPTDTQYF
>TRBJ2-3|TRBV7-3|NA|NA
TGTGCCAGCAGCTTAGATCCAACCAGCACAGATACGCAGTATTTT
CASSLDPTSTDTQYF
>TRBJ1-6|TRBV20-1|many|NA
TGCAGTGCTTTTGACAGTGGGAGCTCCTATAATTCACCCCTCCACTTT
CSAFDSGSSYNSPLHF
>TRBJ2-1|TRBV7-9|NA|TRBD2
TGTGCCAGCAGCTTCTTTAGTGGACTAGCGGGAGTAAATGAGCAGTTCTTC
CASSFFSGLAGVNEQFF
>TRBJ2-1|TRBV7-6|NA|TRBD2
TGTGCCAGCATCTCCCGCCCCGGGACTAGCGGTTCTAACTCCTACAATGAGCAGTTCTTC
CASISRPGTSGSNSYNEQFF
>TRBJ1-5|TRBV7-8|NA|NA
TGTGCCAGCAGCTTGGGGGTCTATGGTCAGCCCCAGCATTTT
CASSLGVYGQPQHF
>TRBJ1-2|TRBV6-1|many|NA
TGTGCCAGCAGCAAGAATCGACCCTATGGCTACACCTTC
CASSKNRPYGYTF
>TRBJ2-5|TRBV5-1|NA|NA
TGCGCCAGCAGTATAGGAGGCCCCAGGGAGACCCAGTACTTC
CASSIGGPRETQYF
>TRBJ2-2|TRBV20-1|NA|TRBD1
TGCAGTGCAAAAGAGTCCGGGACAGGGCCGGCCGGGGAGCTGTTTTTT
CSAKESGTGPAGELFF
>TRBJ2-5|TRBV6-5|NA|NA
TGTGCCAGCAGTTATTATGGGGGAGAGGAGACCCAGTACTTC
CASSYYGGEETQYF
>TRBJ2-3|TRBV5-1|few|NA
TGCGCCAGCAGCTTTCGGGGGCGGATGGGGGCAGATACGCAGTATTTT
CASSFRGRMGADTQYF
>TRBJ1-1|TRBV7-8|many|NA
TGTGCCAGCAGCTTACTCCTTGACACTGAAGCTTTCTTT
CASSLLLDTEAFF
>TRBJ2-4|TRBV2|many|NA
TGTGCCAGCACGGCCTTCAAAAACATTCAGTACTTC
CASTAFKNIQYF
>TRBJ1-5|TRBV27|NA|NA
TGTGCCAGCAGTATGTATAGCAATCAGCCCCAGCATTTT
CASSMYSNQPQHF
>TRBJ1-1|TRBV5-1|few|NA
TGCGCCAGTCGCAACATGGGACAAAGTTACACTGAAGCTTTCTTT
CASRNMGQSYTEAFF
>TRBJ1-4|TRBV3-1|NA|NA
TGTGCCAGCAGCCCCTCCGGACAGTCTAATAGCCCCTACAAGCTAAAGAAACTGTTTTTT
CASSPSGQSNSPYKLKKLFF
>TRBJ2-1|TRBV12-3/TRBV12-4|many|TRBD2
TGTGCCAGCAGTCTCCGGGGGGGGGACAATGAGCAGTTCTTC
CASSLRGGDNEQFF
>TRBJ1-3|TRBV5-1|many|NA
TGCGCCAGCAGACCCCAGGGGACCTCTGGAAACACCATATATTTT
CASRPQGTSGNTIYF
>TRBJ2-6|TRBV3-1|NA|TRBD1
TGTGCCAGCAGCCCACTCCCCGGGACAGCTCTCTCTGGGGCCAACGTCCTGACTTTC
CASSPLPGTALSGANVLTF
>TRBJ2-1|TRBV19|few|TRBD2
TGTGCCAGTATTAGCGGGCCGGAGCAGTTCTTC
CASISGPEQFF
>TRBJ1-5|TRBV7-9|many|NA
TGTGCCAGCAGCTACGCGTATAGCAATCAGCCCCAGCATTTT
CASSYAYSNQPQHF
>TRBJ2-6|TRBV7-9|few|NA
TGTGCCAGCAGCTTAGGGGGGGGGGCCAACGTCCTGACTTTC
CASSLGGGANVLTF
>TRBJ2-7|TRBV5-1|NA|NA
TGCGCCAGCAGCTCTGGACAGAGATCATCCTACGAGCAGTACTTC
CASSSGQRSSYEQYF
>TRBJ2-6|TRBV7-9|NA|NA
TGTGCCAGCAGCTTAACCCGGGACTCTGGGGCCAACGTCCTGACTTTC
CASSLTRDSGANVLTF
>TRBJ1-5|TRBV29-1|few|NA
TGCAGCGTTTTGGAATATAGCAATCAGCCCCAGCATTTT
CSVLEYSNQPQHF
>TRBJ2-1|TRBV27|many|TRBD1
TGTGCCAGCAGTCCCTGGGACAGAGCCTACAATGAGCAGTTCTTC
CASSPWDRAYNEQFF
>TRBJ2-7|TRBV29-1|many|TRBD1
TGCAGCGTTACGCTCCGGGACAGGGGTAGCGAGCAGTACTTC
CSVTLRDRGSEQYF
>TRBJ2-7|TRBV4-1|NA|NA
TGCGCCAGCAGCCAGGGATTCTCCTACGAGCAGTACTTC
CASSQGFSYEQYF